These 28 T cell receptor beta chains were all obtained from the same sample, sequenced in a study of blood T cell repertoires in COVID-19 (dated by TCRdb to 2018 to 2021). Receptors were amplified or captured by the immunoSEQ multiplex PCR assay. The table was pulled from immuneACCESS by TCRdb, which kept in-frame rearrangements only. Such tables lose some clones; where checked, under half of the loss comes from unresolved V genes, and the rest has no known cause. Within this sample are some 360,000 clones, with about 87% of them counted one time only. The ten largest account for about 2% of the sample. Input material: peripheral blood. Receptors originate from a woman aged 55-75 years with COVID-19, enrolled during active disease.

The rearrangement uses TRBV10-2 and TRBJ1-1; 7 bases are shared with TRBD1. The CDR3 sequence is 15 residues long. CDR1 is WSHSY, CDR2 SAAADI, per germline. The V gene end was trimmed by 3 bases and the J gene end by 2 bases; junction bases not matched to a gene: 6. This CDR3 reads CASSDWGQYNTEAFF. In DNA, the CDR3 is TGCGCCAGCAGTGACTGGGGACAGTATAACACTGAAGCTTTCTTT.

The chain uses TRBV27 and TRBJ1-5, with a possible D match to TRBD1 (5 bases). The germline CDR1 and CDR2 sequences are MNHEY and SMNVEV (reference sequence). The CDR3 spans 14 residues. Trimming removed 4 bases at V and 3 bases at J, with 10 bases between. The CDR3 region is CASSYGGYNQPQHF. The CDR3 DNA follows: TGTGCCAGCAGTTATGGGGGGTACAATCAGCCCCAGCATTTT.

This rearrangement joins TRBV5-5 to TRBJ1-2; D is unresolved. Trimming cost V 4 bases and J 8 bases, with 18 bases left between them. The CDR3 has 14 residues. The germline gives CDR1 SGHKS, CDR2 YYEKEE (reference sequence). DNA for the CDR3: TGTGCCAGCAGCCGCGGACTTGAACTCCGCGGCTACACCTTC. This encodes CASSRGLELRGYTF.

The V call is TRBV12-3 or TRBV12-4, the J call TRBJ1-1, with D possibly TRBD1 on 6 matching bases. V lost 5 bases to trimming and J lost 2 bases, with 9 bases between them. The CDR3 contains 13 residues. In nucleotides, the CDR3 is TGTGCCAGCAGTAGGACAGATAACACTGAAGCTTTCTTT. This codes for CASSRTDNTEAFF.

J is TRBJ1-2 and V is TRBV29-1; 7 positions match TRBD1. Germline lookup yields CDR1 SQVTM and CDR2 ANQGSEA. The ends lost 6 bases at V and 10 bases at J; junction bases unmatched: 5. The CDR3 consists of 10 residues. The CDR3 here is CSVGDRDYTF. The CDR3 nucleotides are TGCAGCGTCGGCGACAGGGACTACACCTTC. The full variable domain, in which reference TRBV29-1 and TRBJ1-2 provide the parts outside the CDR3, is SAVISQKPSRDICQRGTSLTIQCQVDSQVTMMFWYRQQPGQSLTLIATANQGSEATYESGFVIDKFPISRPNLTFSTLTVSNMSPEDSSIYLCSVGDRDYTFGSGTRLTVV.

The V call is TRBV4-2, the J call TRBJ2-3; 7 bases align to TRBD2. Trimming removed 4 bases from V and 3 bases from J; junction bases left unmatched: 10. CDR1 and CDR2 from the germline V gene are LGHNA and YNFKEQ. The CDR3 runs to 16 residues. The CDR3 here is CASSPTGGWTTDTQYF. CDR3 DNA sequence: TGTGCCAGCAGCCCAACGGGAGGTTGGACTACAGATACGCAGTATTTT.

V is TRBV12-3 or TRBV12-4 and J is TRBJ1-6, with no clear D. The CDR3 contains 13 residues. Trimming cost V 4 bases and J 6 bases, with 7 bases left between them. DNA for the CDR3: TGTGCCAGCAGTTCACAGATTAATTCACCCCTCCACTTT. It encodes CASSSQINSPLHF.

The chain joins TRBV30 to TRBJ2-7, with unresolved D. Germline V gives CDR1 GTSNPN, CDR2 SVGIG (reference sequence). Trimming pared 2 bases from V and 0 bases from J, leaving 11 bases between. CDR3 size: 14 residues. The CDR3 is CAWSLTTPSYEQYF. The CDR3, as DNA: TGTGCCTGGAGTCTCACAACACCCTCCTACGAGCAGTACTTC. Full variable domain (remainder filled in from reference TRBV30 and TRBJ2-7): SQTIHQWPATLVQPVGSPLSLECTVEGTSNPNLYWYRQAAGRGLQLLFYSVGIGQISSEVPQNLSASRPQDRQFILSSKKLLLSDSGFYLCAWSLTTPSYEQYFGPGTRLTVT.

The chain links TRBV10-1 to TRBJ2-3; 7 nucleotides agree with TRBD2. Germline loops: CDR1 WNHNN, CDR2 SYGVQD (reference sequence). V lost 9 bases, J lost 5 bases, and 11 bases stayed unmatched. The CDR3 covers 14 residues. The CDR3: CASKMGGGKDTQYF. CDR3 nucleotide sequence: TGCGCCAGTAAGATGGGGGGGGGAAAAGATACGCAGTATTTT.

The chain is built from TRBV5-1 and TRBJ1-6, with D possibly TRBD1 on 5 matching bases. This CDR3 contains 17 residues. V lost 0 bases and J lost 8, with 18 bases in between. The germline V gene encodes CDR1 SGHRS and CDR2 YFSETQ. This chain's CDR3 is CASSLAWSRQGDSPLHF. CDR3 nucleotide sequence: TGCGCCAGCAGCTTGGCATGGTCCAGGCAAGGGGATTCACCCCTCCACTTT.

The rearrangement links TRBV27 to TRBJ2-5; tentative D call: TRBD1 (5 bases). The germline CDR1 and CDR2 sequences are MNHEY and SMNVEV (reference sequence). The length of the CDR3 is 14 residues. The V and J ends lost 5 bases and 4 bases respectively, with 14 bases between them. DNA for the CDR3: TGTGCCAGCAGTGGTAAATGGGGCGCAGAGACCCAGTACTTC. Translation: CASSGKWGAETQYF.

This clone was found once. The rearrangement links TRBV6-5 to TRBJ1-1; 7 nucleotides match TRBD1. Trimming took 8 bases from V and 0 from J; bases not matched to a gene: 6. The CDR3 contains 14 residues. Germline V CDR1 and CDR2: MNHEY, SVGAGI. Written as DNA, the CDR3 is TGTGCCAGCGCTGGGACAGCCATGAACACTGAAGCTTTCTTT. This gives the protein CASAGTAMNTEAFF.

V is TRBV19 and J is TRBJ2-7; 8 nucleotides match TRBD1. The trim removed 1 base at V and 4 bases at J, leaving 6 bases unmatched. This CDR3 has 15 amino acids. Germline CDR1 is LNHDA and CDR2 is SQIVND (reference sequence). In nucleotides, the CDR3 is TGTGCCAGTAGTATAGGGCACAGGGGGATATACGAGCAGTACTTC. Translation: CASSIGHRGIYEQYF. Combining the CDR3 with reference TRBV19 and TRBJ2-7 gives the whole variable domain DGGITQSPKYLFRKEGQNVTLSCEQNLNHDAMYWYRQDPGQGLRLIYYSQIVNDFQKGDIAEGYSVSREKKESFPLTVTSAQKNPTAFYLCASSIGHRGIYEQYFGPGTRLTVT.

The V gene is TRBV7-8, the J gene TRBJ2-7; D may be TRBD2 (6 bases). Trimming removed 5 bases from V and 3 bases from J, with 14 bases in between. This CDR3 is built from 14 residues. Germline V gene lookup returns CDR1 SGHVS and CDR2 FQNEAQ. The CDR3 nucleotides are TGTGCCAGCAGCGGGCGGAGGGAAAGCTACGAGCAGTACTTC. It translates to CASSGRRESYEQYF.

The chain links TRBV7-8 to TRBJ2-1; weak D call: TRBD2 (5 bases). The CDR3 spans 17 residues. Trimming took off 1 base at V and 6 bases at J, with 19 bases between the two ends. The germline V gene has CDR1 SGHVS and CDR2 FQNEAQ. CDR3 DNA: TGTGCCAGCAGCTTAGGGGTTTGGACTCGCCGGGCCAATGAGCAGTTCTTC. It encodes CASSLGVWTRRANEQFF.

This chain joins TRBV27 and TRBJ2-1; perhaps TRBD2 as D (5 bases). The length of the CDR3 is 13 residues. With 6 bases removed from V and 4 bases from J, the gap between germline ends came to 10 bases. Germline CDR1 is MNHEY and CDR2 is SMNVEV (reference sequence). Here the CDR3 reads CASSNGLYNEQFF. The CDR3 DNA follows: TGTGCCAGCAGCAACGGACTGTACAATGAGCAGTTCTTC.

The rearrangement uses TRBV11-2 and TRBJ1-5, with D maybe TRBD1 (5 bases). The germline CDR1 and CDR2 sequences are SGHAT and FQNNGV. This CDR3 comprises 14 residues. The V end was cut by 6 bases, the J end by 4 bases, with 13 bases between. The CDR3 here is CASSSDRPNQPQHF. In nucleotides, the CDR3 is TGTGCCAGCAGTTCCGACAGACCTAATCAGCCCCAGCATTTT.

The V gene is TRBV19, the J gene TRBJ1-1; D possibly corresponds to TRBD1 (5 bases). The CDR3 runs to 16 residues. Trimming took 7 bases from V and 0 from J, leaving 18 bases between them. CDR1 is LNHDA and CDR2 is SQIVND in the germline V gene (reference sequence). CDR3: CASTERRGRVNTEAFF. The CDR3 region has the DNA TGTGCCAGTACCGAAAGGAGGGGCCGGGTGAACACTGAAGCTTTCTTT.

The chain uses TRBV2 and TRBJ2-3; weak D call: TRBD2 (6 bases). From germline, CDR1 is SNHLY and CDR2 FYNNEI. Trimming removed 3 bases at V and 1 base at J, with 8 bases between. The CDR3 has 14 residues. The CDR3 protein is CASSEEGRTDTQYF. The CDR3 DNA is TGTGCCAGCAGTGAGGAGGGACGCACAGATACGCAGTATTTT.

The V and J genes are TRBV29-1 and TRBJ1-1; D unclear. Germline values: CDR1 SQVTM, CDR2 ANQGSEA. Between the trimmed V and J ends, which lost 4 bases and 0 bases, there was a span of 6 bases. The CDR3 loop spans 12 amino acids. The CDR3 spells CSVARMNTEAFF. DNA for the CDR3: TGCAGCGTTGCCAGGATGAACACTGAAGCTTTCTTT.

This clone showed up just a few times. This chain uses TRBV7-9 with TRBJ2-1; no reliable D call. This CDR3 has 17 amino acids. Germline CDR1 SEHNR, CDR2 FQNEAQ (reference sequence). The V and J ends lost 2 bases and 0 bases respectively, with 14 bases between them. The CDR3 sequence is CASSLNLLTSSYNEQFF. CDR3 bases: TGTGCCAGCAGCTTAAACCTCTTAACAAGCTCCTACAATGAGCAGTTCTTC.

This clone was seen a single time. The CDR3 DNA reads as TGCGCCAGCAGCCCCCCGGGACTAGCGGGGGGGCAGCAGTTCTTC. It specifies CASSPPGLAGGQQFF. The chain employs TRBV5-1 and TRBJ2-1; TRBD2 matches at 16 bases. The length of the CDR3 is 15 residues. Germline V CDR1 and CDR2: SGHRS, YFSETQ. V shed 4 bases, J shed 11 bases, and the junction held 6 bases outside the gene matches.

The chain joins TRBV7-3 to TRBJ1-5, with 12 nucleotides matching TRBD1. The trim removed 4 bases at V and 8 bases at J, leaving 9 bases unmatched. Germline-derived CDR1 and CDR2 are SGHTA and FQGTGA. The CDR3 contains 16 residues. The CDR3 DNA follows: TGTGCCAGCAGCTCACACAGGGGGACAGGGGGCAAGCCCCAGCATTTT. It yields the protein CASSSHRGTGGKPQHF.

CDR3 amino acids: CSVEVGGSGPQHF. CDR3 in DNA: TGCAGCGTTGAAGTGGGGGGATCAGGGCCCCAGCATTTT. The rearrangement uses TRBV29-1 and TRBJ1-5; TRBD1 is a possible D gene (5 bases). Trimming removed 1 base from V and 9 bases from J, with 13 bases in between. Germline V gene sequence: CDR1 SQVTM, CDR2 ANQGSEA. The CDR3 contains 13 residues.

J is TRBJ1-5 and V is TRBV7-2, with TRBD1 as a possible D gene (5 bases). Germline V gene data show CDR1 as SGHTA and CDR2 as FQGNSA. V lost 4 bases to trimming and J lost 2 bases, with 15 bases between them. The length of the CDR3 is 16 residues. CDR3 DNA: TGTGCCAGCAGCTCCACTGGGGGGGTAGGCAATCAGCCCCAGCATTTT. The encoded protein is CASSSTGGVGNQPQHF. The whole variable domain, filled in from reference TRBV7-2 and TRBJ1-5, reads GAGVSQSPSNKVTEKGKDVELRCDPISGHTALYWYRQSLGQGLEFLIYFQGNSAPDKSGLPSDRFSAERTGGSVSTLTIQRTQQEDSAVYLCASSSTGGVGNQPQHFGDGTRLSIL.

Comments on this clone: This CDR3 is also generated by other DNA sequences in the sample. This chain connects TRBV2 to TRBJ1-5; the D is unclear. Germline V gives CDR1 SNHLY, CDR2 FYNNEI. This CDR3 is built from 12 residues. V dropped 6 bases and J dropped 4 bases, with 7 bases sitting between them. CDR3 DNA sequence: TGTGCCAGCAGAGGAGGGAATCAGCCCCAGCATTTT. Residues: CASRGGNQPQHF.

This clone has a single count. This chain joins TRBV15 and TRBJ1-4; 9 nucleotides agree with TRBD1. Germline-derived CDR1 and CDR2 are LNHNV and YYDKDF (reference sequence). V was pared by 5 bases and J by 7 bases, with 8 bases of the junction left unmatched. The CDR3 is made up of 15 amino acids. CDR3 nucleotides: TGTGCCACCAGCTTCCGGACAGGGGTCCGTGAAAAACTGTTTTTT. Its translation: CATSFRTGVREKLFF.

The chain couples TRBV27 to TRBJ2-1, with a tentative D call TRBD2 (6 bases). V was pared by 2 bases and J by 6 bases, with 11 bases between. Looked up from germline, CDR1 is MNHEY and CDR2 is SMNVEV (reference sequence). CDR3 length: 14 residues. CDR3 nucleotide sequence: TGTGCCAGCAGTTTACGGGGGAAGGTCAATGAGCAGTTCTTC. Amino acids: CASSLRGKVNEQFF.